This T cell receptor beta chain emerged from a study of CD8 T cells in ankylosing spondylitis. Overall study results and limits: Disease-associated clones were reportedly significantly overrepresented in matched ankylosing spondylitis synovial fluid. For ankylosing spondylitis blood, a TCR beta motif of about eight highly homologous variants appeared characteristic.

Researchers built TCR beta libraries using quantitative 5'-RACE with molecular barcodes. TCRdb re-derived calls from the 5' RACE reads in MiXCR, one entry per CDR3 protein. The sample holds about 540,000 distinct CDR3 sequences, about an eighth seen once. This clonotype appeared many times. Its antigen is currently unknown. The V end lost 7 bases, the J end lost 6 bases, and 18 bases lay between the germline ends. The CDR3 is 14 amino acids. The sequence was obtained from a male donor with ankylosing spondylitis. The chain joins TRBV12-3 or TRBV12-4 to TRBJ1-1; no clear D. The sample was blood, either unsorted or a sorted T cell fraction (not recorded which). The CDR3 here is CASTLVAGLAEAFF. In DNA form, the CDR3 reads TGTGCCAGCACCCTTGTGGCGGGGTTAGCTGAAGCTTTCTTT.